This T cell receptor beta chain originates from a study of T cell responses to AZD1222 COVID-19 vaccine. The wider study: Samples with a second dose at about 4 or about 12 weeks were pooled together. Study-level points and caveats: Donor demographics were predominantly white British with a female majority; clonal diversity may be underestimated. The span of vaccine-associated CD4 TCRs extended across spike, with dominance at 160-218 and 743-854. Within unmutated variant regions lay the reported targets of nearly half of spike-specific TCRs.

The CDR3 spans 19 residues. Germline lookup yields CDR1 SGHTA and CDR2 FQGTGA. The V and J ends lost 0 bases and 5 bases, in that order; junction bases with no gene match: 16. On this clone: Its antigen is as yet unknown.

This table comes from immunoSEQ multiplex PCR, and its TCRdb copy is limited to in-frame clones, with some not included. Of around 130,000 clones listed, around 90% are singletons. The chain has TRBV7-3 and TRBJ2-3; 8 bases line up with TRBD2. The sequence derives from an adult in good health. The material was peripheral blood, obtained on day 0 of AZD1222 vaccination. This chain's CDR3 is CASSLTKGAGVPALDTQYF. Here the CDR3 DNA reads TGTGCCAGCAGCTTAACGAAAGGAGCGGGGGTCCCGGCCTTAGATACGCAGTATTTT.